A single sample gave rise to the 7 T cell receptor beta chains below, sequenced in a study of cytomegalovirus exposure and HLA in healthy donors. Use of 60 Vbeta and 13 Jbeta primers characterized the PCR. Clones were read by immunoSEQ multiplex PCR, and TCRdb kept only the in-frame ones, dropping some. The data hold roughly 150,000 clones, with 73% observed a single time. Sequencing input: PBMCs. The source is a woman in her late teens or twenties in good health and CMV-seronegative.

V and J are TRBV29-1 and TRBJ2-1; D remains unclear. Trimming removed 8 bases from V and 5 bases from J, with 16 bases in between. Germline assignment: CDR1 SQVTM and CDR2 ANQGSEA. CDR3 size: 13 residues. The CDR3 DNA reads TGCAGCTTCTGGCAGAGGCCCCACAATGAGCAGTTCTTC. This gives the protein CSFWQRPHNEQFF.

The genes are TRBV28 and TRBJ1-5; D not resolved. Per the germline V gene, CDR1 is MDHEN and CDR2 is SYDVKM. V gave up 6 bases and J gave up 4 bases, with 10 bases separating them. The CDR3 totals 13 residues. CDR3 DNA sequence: TGTGCCAGCAGAGGAGGAGGGAATCAGCCCCAGCATTTT. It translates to CASRGGGNQPQHF.

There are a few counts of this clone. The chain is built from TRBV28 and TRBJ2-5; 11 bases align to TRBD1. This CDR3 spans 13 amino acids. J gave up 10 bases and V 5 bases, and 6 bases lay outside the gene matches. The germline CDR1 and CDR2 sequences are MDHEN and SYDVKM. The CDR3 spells CASSGQGASHQYF. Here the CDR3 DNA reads TGTGCCAGCAGTGGACAGGGGGCAAGCCACCAGTACTTC.

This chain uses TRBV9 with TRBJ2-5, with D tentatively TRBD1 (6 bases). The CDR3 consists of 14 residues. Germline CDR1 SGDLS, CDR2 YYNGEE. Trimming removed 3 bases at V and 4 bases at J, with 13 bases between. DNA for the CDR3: TGTGCCAGCAGCGGGGGGCTAGCAGGAGAGACCCAGTACTTC. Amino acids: CASSGGLAGETQYF.

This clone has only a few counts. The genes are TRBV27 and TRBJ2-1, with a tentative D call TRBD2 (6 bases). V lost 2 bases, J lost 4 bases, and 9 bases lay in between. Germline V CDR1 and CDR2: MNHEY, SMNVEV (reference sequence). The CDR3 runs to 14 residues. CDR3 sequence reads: CASSLGTEYNEQFF. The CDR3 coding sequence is TGTGCCAGCAGTTTAGGGACTGAATACAATGAGCAGTTCTTC.

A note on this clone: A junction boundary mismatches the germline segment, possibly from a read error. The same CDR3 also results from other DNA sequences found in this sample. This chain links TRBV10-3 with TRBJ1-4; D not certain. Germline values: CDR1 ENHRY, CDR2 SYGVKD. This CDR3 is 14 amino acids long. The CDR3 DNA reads TGTGCCATCAGTGATAGAACAACTAATGAAAAGCTGTTTTTT. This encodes CAISDRTTNEKLFF.

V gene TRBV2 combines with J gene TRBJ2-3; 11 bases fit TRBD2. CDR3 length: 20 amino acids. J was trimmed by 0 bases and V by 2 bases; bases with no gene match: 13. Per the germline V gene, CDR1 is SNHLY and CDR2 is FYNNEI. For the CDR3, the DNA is TGTGCCAGCAGTGAATTCGCTAGCGGGAGGCCAACTCCTAGCACAGATACGCAGTATTTT. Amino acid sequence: CASSEFASGRPTPSTDTQYF.